This TCR beta chain originates from a study of T cell responses to AZD1222 COVID-19 vaccine. Sequencing was performed with immunoSEQ multiplex PCR; in TCRdb, only in-frame clones are kept and a portion is missing. The top ten hold around 5.4% of the sample, which has 130,000 to 150,000 clones, around 91% seen once. Germline assignment: CDR1 WNHNN and CDR2 SYGVQD (reference sequence). The junction had 6 bases not matched to a gene; V was cut back by 3 bases and J by 3 bases. This CDR3 comprises 15 residues. The chain combines TRBV10-1 with TRBJ2-3; 7 positions match TRBD2. Sequenced here: peripheral blood, sampled on day 0 of AZD1222 vaccination. This TCR came from an adult in good health. CDR3: CASSDGGEGTDTQYF. The CDR3 DNA is TGCGCCAGCAGTGATGGAGGGGAGGGGACAGATACGCAGTATTTT.